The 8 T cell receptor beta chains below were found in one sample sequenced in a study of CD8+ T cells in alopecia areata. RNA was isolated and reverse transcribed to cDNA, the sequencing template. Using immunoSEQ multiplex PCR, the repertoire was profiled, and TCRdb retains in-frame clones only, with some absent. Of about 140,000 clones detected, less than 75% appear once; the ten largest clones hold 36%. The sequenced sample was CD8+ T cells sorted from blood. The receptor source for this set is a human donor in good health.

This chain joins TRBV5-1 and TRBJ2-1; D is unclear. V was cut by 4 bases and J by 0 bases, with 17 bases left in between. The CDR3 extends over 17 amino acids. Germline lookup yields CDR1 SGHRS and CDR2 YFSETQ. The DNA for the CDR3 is TGCGCCAGCAGCCCCCAGGACGCACGAAGCTCCTACAATGAGCAGTTCTTC. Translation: CASSPQDARSSYNEQFF.

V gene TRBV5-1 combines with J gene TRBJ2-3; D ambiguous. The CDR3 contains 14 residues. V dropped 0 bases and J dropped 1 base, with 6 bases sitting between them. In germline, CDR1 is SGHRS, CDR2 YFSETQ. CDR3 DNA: TGCGCCAGCAGCTTGGCCTTCCGCACAGATACGCAGTATTTT. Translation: CASSLAFRTDTQYF. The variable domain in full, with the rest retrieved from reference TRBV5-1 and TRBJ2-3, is KAGVTQTPRYLIKTRGQQVTLSCSPISGHRSVSWYQQTPGQGLQFLFEYFSETQRNKGNFPGRFSGRQFSNSRSEMNVSTLELGDSALYLCASSLAFRTDTQYFGPGTRLTVL.

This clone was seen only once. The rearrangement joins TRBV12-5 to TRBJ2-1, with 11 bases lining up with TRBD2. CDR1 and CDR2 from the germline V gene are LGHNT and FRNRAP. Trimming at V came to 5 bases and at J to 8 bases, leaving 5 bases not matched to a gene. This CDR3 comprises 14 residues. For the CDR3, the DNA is TGTGCTAGTGGTCCTAGCGGGAGGATAGATGAGCAGTTCTTC. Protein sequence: CASGPSGRIDEQFF.

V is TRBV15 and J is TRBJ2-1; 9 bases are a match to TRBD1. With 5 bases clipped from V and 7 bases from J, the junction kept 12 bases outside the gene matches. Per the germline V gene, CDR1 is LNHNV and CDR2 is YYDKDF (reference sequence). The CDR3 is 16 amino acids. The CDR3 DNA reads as TGTGCCACCAGCTTGCCCGGGACAGGGATTGTGAATGAGCAGTTCTTC. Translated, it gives CATSLPGTGIVNEQFF. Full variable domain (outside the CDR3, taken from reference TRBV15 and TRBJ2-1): DAMVIQNPRYQVTQFGKPVTLSCSQTLNHNVMYWYQQKSSQAPKLLFHYYDKDFNNEADTPDNFQSRRPNTSFCFLDIRSPGLGDTAMYLCATSLPGTGIVNEQFFGPGTRLTVL.

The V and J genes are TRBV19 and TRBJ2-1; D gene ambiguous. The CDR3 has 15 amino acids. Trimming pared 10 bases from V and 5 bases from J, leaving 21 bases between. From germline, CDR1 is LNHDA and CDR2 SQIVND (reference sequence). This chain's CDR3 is CATAKLQRSDNEQFF. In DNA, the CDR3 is TGTGCCACCGCAAAACTACAGCGTTCGGACAATGAGCAGTTCTTC.

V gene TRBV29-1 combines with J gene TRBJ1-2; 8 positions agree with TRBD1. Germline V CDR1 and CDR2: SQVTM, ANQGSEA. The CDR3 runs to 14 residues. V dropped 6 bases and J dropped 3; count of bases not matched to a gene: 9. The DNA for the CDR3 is TGCAGCGTCGCTGGGGGACAGGAGGACTATGGCTACACCTTC. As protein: CSVAGGQEDYGYTF.

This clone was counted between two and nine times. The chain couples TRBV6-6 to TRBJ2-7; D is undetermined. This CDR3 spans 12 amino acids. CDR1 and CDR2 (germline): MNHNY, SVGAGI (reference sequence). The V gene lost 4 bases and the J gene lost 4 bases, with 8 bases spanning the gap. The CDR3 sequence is CASSSHRYEQYF. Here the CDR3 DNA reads TGTGCCAGCAGTTCCCACCGTTACGAGCAGTACTTC.

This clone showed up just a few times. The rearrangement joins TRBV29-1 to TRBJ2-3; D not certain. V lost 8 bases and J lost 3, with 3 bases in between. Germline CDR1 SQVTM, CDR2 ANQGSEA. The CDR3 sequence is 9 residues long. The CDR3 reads CSITDTQYF. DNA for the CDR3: TGCAGCATAACAGATACGCAGTATTTT.